The next 2 T cell receptor beta chains were all read from a single sample in a study of cytomegalovirus exposure and HLA in healthy donors. This PCR relied on a set of 60 Vbeta primers and 13 Jbeta primers. Clones were sequenced by immunoSEQ multiplex PCR, and TCRdb holds only the in-frame ones, with some missing. This table has over 50,000 clones, about 86% appearing once. The specimen sequenced was PBMCs. Receptors originate from a man aged 35 to 55 in good health and CMV-seronegative.

The rearrangement joins TRBV27 to TRBJ2-2; tentative D call: TRBD1 (6 bases). The V gene's germline CDR1 is MNHEY and CDR2 SMNVEV (reference sequence). With 11 bases removed from V and 6 bases from J, the gap between germline ends came to 16 bases. CDR3 length equals 13 residues. CDR3 DNA: TGTGCCGTCAACACAGGGTTACCCGGGGAGCTGTTTTTT. Its translation is CAVNTGLPGELFF.

V usage is TRBV7-3 and J usage is TRBJ2-1, with 11 bases lining up with TRBD2. The germline gives CDR1 SGHTA, CDR2 FQGTGA. CDR3 length equals 16 residues. V shed 1 base, J shed 9 bases, and the junction held 8 bases outside the gene matches. CDR3 sequence: CASSLNLAGGLREQFF. The CDR3 DNA sequence: TGTGCCAGCAGCTTAAACTTAGCGGGGGGGCTCCGTGAGCAGTTCTTC.